The 21 T cell receptor beta chains reported below all come from one sample, sequenced in a study of graft-versus-host responses after intestinal transplantation. The data were produced by immunoSEQ multiplex PCR, yet TCRdb's version contains in-frame clones alone and is incomplete. The table has 80,000 to 95,000 clones, 90% to 95% seen once. The antigens these receptors bind are not known. This material consisted of unstimulated CD8+ T cells sorted from spleen or lymph node cells, taken before intestinal transplant. All receptors derive from a human donor who received an intestinal transplant.

The CDR3: CASSEAPSGNEQFF. The DNA of the CDR3 is TGTGCCAGCAGTGAAGCGCCCAGTGGCAATGAGCAGTTCTTC. V is TRBV6-1 and J is TRBJ2-1, with D unresolved. The V gene lost 0 bases and the J gene lost 6 bases, with 9 bases spanning the gap. The CDR3 length is 14 residues. CDR1 and CDR2 from the germline V gene are MNHNS and SASEGT.

The chain links TRBV5-1 to TRBJ1-2, with 7 bases aligning to TRBD1. The CDR3 runs to 13 residues. Germline CDR1 is SGHRS and CDR2 is YFSETQ. Germline trimming cut 6 bases from V and 3 bases from J; bases unmatched to any gene: 5. As DNA, the CDR3 is TGCGCCAGCAATGAAGGGGGCGACTATGGCTACACCTTC. Residues: CASNEGGDYGYTF.

The gene calls are TRBV9 and TRBJ2-1; the match to TRBD2 covers 7 bases. In germline, CDR1 is SGDLS, CDR2 YYNGEE. CDR3 length: 15 amino acids. Trimming at V came to 0 bases and at J to 3 bases, leaving 3 bases not matched to a gene. CDR3: CASSVDGGYYNEQFF. The DNA of the CDR3 is TGTGCCAGCAGCGTAGACGGGGGGTACTACAATGAGCAGTTCTTC.

The chain combines TRBV4-1 with TRBJ2-1; D ambiguous. The CDR3 extends over 15 amino acids. Germline V lookup: CDR1 MGHRA, CDR2 YSYEKL. V lost 0 bases and J 2 bases, leaving 8 bases between the germline ends. The CDR3 bases are TGCGCCAGCAGCCAAGAAGGCGGAACCTACAATGAGCAGTTCTTC. It encodes CASSQEGGTYNEQFF.

V usage is TRBV6-4 and J usage is TRBJ2-2; D gene ambiguous. Germline loops: CDR1 MRHNA, CDR2 SNTAGT. V shed 6 bases and J shed 0 bases, with 2 bases lying between them. The CDR3 contains 12 residues. In DNA form, the CDR3 reads TGTGCCAGCAGGGCGAACACCGGGGAGCTGTTTTTT. Its protein is CASRANTGELFF.

V is TRBV6-4 and J is TRBJ2-5; 7 nucleotides line up with TRBD2. CDR1 is MRHNA, CDR2 SNTAGT, per germline. The V segment lost 2 bases and the J segment 4 bases; nucleotides outside the gene matches: 13. This CDR3 is 17 amino acids long. The CDR3, as DNA: TGTGCCAGCAGTGACGGCCCTTGGGGCGGGAGTACAGAGACCCAGTACTTC. As protein: CASSDGPWGGSTETQYF.

The genes are TRBV6-1 and TRBJ1-3, with 8 nucleotides matching TRBD1. Germline V lookup: CDR1 MNHNS, CDR2 SASEGT. This CDR3 spans 15 amino acids. V dropped 1 base and J dropped 8; count of bases not matched to a gene: 7. The CDR3 DNA reads TGTGCCAGCAGTGAAGACCGCAGGGGGCTCTACACCATATATTTT. Translating gives CASSEDRRGLYTIYF.

This chain uses TRBV2 with TRBJ2-3, with 12 bases lining up with TRBD1. This CDR3 is 16 amino acids long. After removal of 7 bases from V and 5 bases from J, the junction contained 10 bases not matched to a gene. Germline loops: CDR1 SNHLY, CDR2 FYNNEI. CDR3 DNA: TGTGCCAGCATGGATCTTGGGACAGGGGGCAAAGATACGCAGTATTTT. This translates into CASMDLGTGGKDTQYF.

The V call is TRBV11-3, the J call TRBJ2-3; 9 bases map to TRBD2. The V gene end was trimmed by 4 bases and the J gene end by 0 bases; junction bases not matched to a gene: 8. This CDR3 is built from 17 residues. The germline V gene encodes CDR1 SGHNT and CDR2 YENEEA. CDR3 sequence reads: CASSSTSGRTSTDTQYF. As DNA, the CDR3 is TGTGCCAGCAGCTCGACTAGCGGACGGACTAGCACAGATACGCAGTATTTT.

This chain joins TRBV9 and TRBJ2-3; 7 bases agree with TRBD1. This CDR3 contains 15 residues. From germline, CDR1 is SGDLS and CDR2 YYNGEE. Unmatched junction bases numbered 6, after V lost 4 bases and J lost 1 base. CDR3: CASSSGTARTDTQYF. The CDR3 DNA reads TGTGCCAGCAGCTCGGGGACAGCTCGCACAGATACGCAGTATTTT.

Comments on this clone: Compared with germline, one end of the junction differs, possibly owing to a read error. The rearrangement joins TRBV4-1 to TRBJ1-5; D is undetermined. The germline gives CDR1 MGHRA, CDR2 YSYEKL. CDR3 length equals 12 residues. The CDR3 loop is CASSRGNQSQHF. The DNA of the CDR3 is TGCGCCAGCAGCCGAGGAAATCAGTCCCAGCATTTT.

The CDR3 protein is CASSLVRTDTQYF. CDR3 DNA sequence: TGTGCCAGCAGCCTGGTCCGCACAGATACGCAGTATTTT. The chain is built from TRBV7-9 and TRBJ2-3; D not resolved. The CDR3 consists of 13 residues. Germline loops: CDR1 SEHNR, CDR2 FQNEAQ (reference sequence). The germline V and J ends were trimmed by 5 bases and 1 base, with 7 bases remaining between them.

The chain couples TRBV9 to TRBJ2-1; D tentatively reads TRBD1 or TRBD2 (7 bases each). The length of the CDR3 is 20 residues. CDR1 SGDLS and CDR2 YYNGEE come from the germline V gene. V was clipped by 3 bases and J by 0 bases, with 25 bases between them. Written as DNA, the CDR3 is TGTGCCAGCAGCGCGCGGGACAGTTGGGCGGGAGCCTCCTCCTACAATGAGCAGTTCTTC. Translating it yields CASSARDSWAGASSYNEQFF.

This clone has just one count. J is TRBJ2-6 and V is TRBV6-4; the D is unclear. Germline V lookup: CDR1 MRHNA, CDR2 SNTAGT. This CDR3 is 14 amino acids long. V dropped 3 bases and J dropped 0 bases, with 3 bases sitting between them. In DNA, the CDR3 is TGTGCCAGCAGTGAGATCTCTGGGGCCAACGTCCTGACTTTC. This encodes CASSEISGANVLTF.

V usage is TRBV6-5 and J usage is TRBJ1-2; 7 nucleotides align to TRBD1. J gave up 3 bases and V 5 bases, and 6 bases lay outside the gene matches. CDR1 and CDR2 from the germline V gene are MNHEY and SVGAGI. CDR3 length: 14 residues. Here the CDR3 reads CASSPYRGDYGYTF. The CDR3 bases are TGTGCCAGCAGTCCGTACAGGGGAGACTATGGCTACACCTTC.

The chain joins TRBV13 to TRBJ2-5; TRBD1 aligns across 9 bases. The CDR3 is 17 amino acids. Germline values: CDR1 PRHDT, CDR2 FYEKMQ (reference sequence). V lost 0 bases and J lost 5; bases outside the gene matches: 10. The CDR3 sequence is CASSLGWTGEDRETQYF. DNA of the CDR3: TGTGCCAGCAGCTTAGGCTGGACAGGGGAGGATAGGGAGACCCAGTACTTC.

This rearrangement joins TRBV13 to TRBJ2-3; TRBD2 matches at 12 bases. Germline CDR1 is PRHDT and CDR2 is FYEKMQ (reference sequence). The CDR3 extends over 15 amino acids. V shed 0 bases and J 14 bases; nucleotides not matched to a gene: 9. The CDR3 coding sequence is TGTGCCAGCAGCTTAGGGGGACTAGCGGGTAAGGTGTCGTATTTT. It specifies CASSLGGLAGKVSYF.

The count of this clone is one. The chain couples TRBV10-1 to TRBJ2-5; TRBD2 matches 7 bases. V shed 0 bases and J 7 bases; nucleotides not matched to a gene: 5. The CDR3 contains 14 residues. Germline V lookup: CDR1 WNHNN, CDR2 SYGVQD (reference sequence). CDR3 in amino acids: CASSESTSWWTQYF. DNA of the CDR3: TGCGCCAGCAGTGAGTCGACTAGCTGGTGGACCCAGTACTTC.

This chain joins TRBV15 and TRBJ2-1, with D possibly matching TRBD2 (6 bases). This CDR3 is built from 16 residues. Trimming removed 5 bases from V and 5 bases from J, with 19 bases in between. Germline lookup yields CDR1 LNHNV and CDR2 YYDKDF (reference sequence). The CDR3 spells CATSVGSSELNNEQFF. The CDR3 DNA reads TGTGCCACCAGCGTGGGTTCTAGCGAACTTAACAATGAGCAGTTCTTC.

The CDR3 nucleotides read TGTGCCAGCAGCCCCACCGGCGAAGGCGGAGATACGCAGTATTTT. Translation gives CASSPTGEGGDTQYF. The V call is TRBV6-5, the J call TRBJ2-3, with no clear D. CDR1 and CDR2 (germline): MNHEY, SVGAGI. V was cut by 6 bases and J by 5 bases, with 18 bases left in between. The CDR3 sequence is 15 residues long.

The rearrangement joins TRBV19 to TRBJ1-1; TRBD1 might be the D (5 bases). With 5 bases removed from V and 7 bases from J, the gap between germline ends came to 11 bases. This CDR3 is 12 amino acids long. Germline lookup yields CDR1 LNHDA and CDR2 SQIVND (reference sequence). CDR3 sequence reads: CASSAGYIEAFF. The CDR3 coding sequence is TGTGCCAGTAGTGCAGGGTACATTGAAGCTTTCTTT.